The 26 T cell receptor beta chains below all came from one sample that was sequenced in a study of cytomegalovirus exposure and HLA in healthy donors. Primers included in the PCR were 60 Vbeta and 13 Jbeta primers. Clones were sequenced by immunoSEQ multiplex PCR, and TCRdb holds only the in-frame ones, with some missing. The sample contains approximately 110,000 clones, 82% of which appear only once. The material sequenced was PBMCs. These receptors were collected from a young woman in good health and CMV-seronegative.

This clone was detected a few times. The chain has TRBV6-1 and TRBJ1-1, with TRBD1 matching over 8 bases. Germline V gene lookup returns CDR1 MNHNS and CDR2 SASEGT. The V segment lost 5 bases and the J segment 2 bases; nucleotides outside the gene matches: 4. This CDR3 is 14 amino acids long. CDR3 nucleotide sequence: TGTGCCAGCAGTAAAGGGACAGGCAACACTGAAGCTTTCTTT. This gives the protein CASSKGTGNTEAFF.

The gene calls are TRBV7-9 and TRBJ1-1; D perhaps matches TRBD1 (6 bases). The CDR3 is 15 residues long. CDR1 and CDR2 from the germline V gene are SEHNR and FQNEAQ (reference sequence). V lost 1 base to trimming and J lost 4 bases, with 13 bases between them. CDR3 sequence: CASSLVRGAGTEAFF. DNA of the CDR3: TGTGCCAGCAGCTTAGTGCGGGGGGCCGGCACTGAAGCTTTCTTT.

This chain joins TRBV19 and TRBJ1-5; D not certain. Trimming stripped 3 bases from V and 2 bases from J, with 14 bases between. CDR1 LNHDA and CDR2 SQIVND come from the germline V gene (reference sequence). The CDR3 is 16 residues long. CDR3 sequence: CASSISLPHGNQPQHF. For the CDR3, the DNA is TGTGCCAGTAGTATCTCACTACCCCACGGCAATCAGCCCCAGCATTTT.

The V gene is TRBV7-2, the J gene TRBJ1-2; 8 nucleotides agree with TRBD1. Trimming took 5 bases from V and 5 from J; bases not matched to a gene: 10. This CDR3 has 15 amino acids. Germline CDR1 SGHTA, CDR2 FQGNSA. The chain's CDR3 is CASSPRTGSGYGYTF. DNA for the CDR3: TGTGCCAGCAGCCCGCGGACAGGGTCCGGGTATGGCTACACCTTC.

The V gene is TRBV7-9, the J gene TRBJ2-2; 7 bases are a match to TRBD2. V was clipped by 5 bases and J by 1 base; unmatched bases: 10. Germline-derived CDR1 and CDR2 are SEHNR and FQNEAQ (reference sequence). The CDR3 has 17 residues. The CDR3: CASSAVGREMNTGELFF. Written as DNA, the CDR3 is TGTGCCAGCAGCGCCGTTGGGCGGGAGATGAACACCGGGGAGCTGTTTTTT.

The chain couples TRBV19 to TRBJ1-2, with 12 positions matching TRBD1. V dropped 5 bases and J dropped 5; count of bases not matched to a gene: 12. CDR1 is LNHDA and CDR2 is SQIVND in the germline V gene (reference sequence). This CDR3 comprises 17 residues. The CDR3 spells CASSAPGTGGPPYGYTF. The CDR3 region has the DNA TGTGCCAGTAGTGCCCCCGGGACAGGGGGCCCCCCATATGGCTACACCTTC.

This chain links TRBV7-2 with TRBJ2-1; 10 bases are shared with TRBD2. This CDR3 contains 16 residues. V shed 2 bases and J 8 bases; nucleotides not matched to a gene: 9. Germline V CDR1 and CDR2: SGHTA, FQGNSA. In nucleotides, the CDR3 is TGTGCCAGCAGCTTATGGGAGCGGGGGGGCCACTATGAGCAGTTCTTC. Translated: CASSLWERGGHYEQFF. The full variable domain, completed using reference TRBV7-2 and TRBJ2-1, is GAGVSQSPSNKVTEKGKDVELRCDPISGHTALYWYRQSLGQGLEFLIYFQGNSAPDKSGLPSDRFSAERTGGSVSTLTIQRTQQEDSAVYLCASSLWERGGHYEQFFGPGTRLTVL.

This clone was observed a few times. V and J are TRBV7-7 and TRBJ1-3; no clear D. Germline V CDR1 and CDR2: SSHAT, FNYEAQ (reference sequence). This CDR3 has 15 residues. Trimming stripped 1 base from V and 0 bases from J, with 7 bases between. The CDR3 spells CASSLDRSSGNTIYF. CDR3 coding DNA: TGTGCCAGCAGCTTAGACCGGAGCTCTGGAAACACCATATATTTT.

This clone was detected only a few times. The chain uses TRBV21-1 and TRBJ1-1; the table's D call TRBD1 went unverified against the DNA. TRBV21-1 has pseudogene status. This CDR3 comprises 14 residues. CDR3 loop: CASSKRGGHTEAFF. For the CDR3, the DNA is TGTGCCAGCAGCAAGCGAGGGGGCCACACTGAAGCTTTCTTT.

The chain joins TRBV19 to TRBJ1-2; perhaps TRBD1 as D (6 bases). This CDR3 has 20 residues. Germline loops: CDR1 LNHDA, CDR2 SQIVND (reference sequence). The ends were cut back, 3 bases at V and 4 bases at J, with 30 bases in the middle. This chain's CDR3 is CASSMLGVTAGADAGYGYTF. The CDR3, as DNA: TGTGCCAGTAGTATGCTCGGTGTGACCGCAGGGGCTGACGCTGGCTATGGCTACACCTTC.

This chain links TRBV11-1 with TRBJ2-1; 7 nucleotides line up with TRBD2. Trimming at V came to 2 bases and at J to 15 bases, leaving 10 bases not matched to a gene. Germline loops: CDR1 SGHAT, CDR2 FQDESV (reference sequence). The CDR3 totals 13 residues. The DNA for the CDR3 is TGTGCCAGCAGCTTACCCGGACTAGTTCGACTGTTCTTC. Translation: CASSLPGLVRLFF.

This chain uses TRBV14 with TRBJ1-6; 8 bases match TRBD1. V trimming: 5 bases; J trimming: 8 bases; junction bases outside the gene matches: 8. Per germline, CDR1 SGHDN and CDR2 FVKESK. This CDR3 is 15 amino acids long. The CDR3 nucleotides are TGTGCCAGCAGCTCCTCGACAGGGGTATATTCACCCCTCCACTTT. Encoded protein: CASSSSTGVYSPLHF.

The V call is TRBV5-6, the J call TRBJ2-5, with 8 bases that match TRBD1. This CDR3 contains 18 residues. The trim removed 3 bases at V and 3 bases at J, leaving 16 bases unmatched. The V gene's germline CDR1 is SGHDT and CDR2 YYEEEE. The CDR3 spells CASSSFRGPVGLKETQYF. CDR3 nucleotides: TGTGCCAGCAGCTCCTTCAGGGGGCCAGTGGGACTGAAAGAGACCCAGTACTTC.

V is TRBV29-1 and J is TRBJ2-1; 11 bases map to TRBD1. The J segment lost 2 bases and the V segment lost 6 bases, leaving 6 bases of the junction unmatched. Germline V lookup: CDR1 SQVTM, CDR2 ANQGSEA. This CDR3 is 15 amino acids long. Here the CDR3 reads CSVQWDRGAYNEQFF. The DNA of the CDR3 is TGCAGCGTCCAATGGGACAGGGGGGCCTACAATGAGCAGTTCTTC.

The V gene is TRBV19, the J gene TRBJ1-6; D might be TRBD1 (6 bases). The V gene lost 4 bases and the J gene lost 9 bases, with 10 bases spanning the gap. This CDR3 has 13 residues. Germline V lookup: CDR1 LNHDA, CDR2 SQIVND (reference sequence). The DNA of the CDR3 is TGTGCCAGTAGTAAGGGGGGGAGTTCACCCCTCCACTTT. This encodes CASSKGGSSPLHF.

The chain is built from TRBV5-1 and TRBJ1-6, with TRBD1 matching over 7 bases. V lost 6 bases, J lost 9 bases, and 12 bases stayed unmatched. The germline gives CDR1 SGHRS, CDR2 YFSETQ. The CDR3 contains 15 residues. The CDR3 coding sequence is TGCGCCAGCAACCCCTCTCCAGGGGGAGGTTCACCCCTCCACTTT. The encoded protein is CASNPSPGGGSPLHF.

The chain combines TRBV27 with TRBJ2-2, with TRBD1 matching over 10 bases. CDR3 length equals 16 residues. Germline trimming cut 6 bases from V and 1 base from J; bases unmatched to any gene: 5. Germline CDR1 MNHEY, CDR2 SMNVEV (reference sequence). CDR3 nucleotide sequence: TGTGCCAGCAGGAAGGGGGACAGGGGGAACACCGGGGAGCTGTTTTTT. Its protein product is CASRKGDRGNTGELFF.

The chain has TRBV7-2 and TRBJ1-4; D uncertain. The V gene's germline CDR1 is SGHTA and CDR2 FQGNSA. This CDR3 has 15 amino acids. Trimming left V 3 bases short and J 0 bases short, with 8 bases between. The CDR3 spells CASSLSKSTNEKLFF. The CDR3 DNA reads TGTGCCAGCAGCTTGAGCAAGTCAACTAATGAAAAACTGTTTTTT.

The V gene is TRBV6-5, the J gene TRBJ1-5; D not resolved. This CDR3 is 15 amino acids long. Trimming took off 5 bases at V and 3 bases at J, with 14 bases between the two ends. Germline values: CDR1 MNHEY, CDR2 SVGAGI. The CDR3, as DNA: TGTGCCAGCAGTCCCCTTCTGGCCTCCAATCAGCCCCAGCATTTT. It yields the protein CASSPLLASNQPQHF.

V usage is TRBV11-2 and J usage is TRBJ1-1, with D uncertain. The CDR3 runs 13 residues. Germline V gene data show CDR1 as SGHAT and CDR2 as FQNNGV. Trimming cost V 1 base and J 4 bases, with 7 bases left between them. The CDR3 nucleotides read TGTGCCAGCAGCTTAGGGACTTCCACTGAAGCTTTCTTT. Translation: CASSLGTSTEAFF.

The V and J genes are TRBV11-2 and TRBJ1-2; 8 positions agree with TRBD1. Germline CDR1 SGHAT, CDR2 FQNNGV. V lost 5 bases to trimming and J lost 6 bases; unmatched junction nucleotides: 5. The CDR3 covers 13 residues. CDR3 loop: CASSPRGRDGYTF. The CDR3 DNA follows: TGTGCCAGCAGCCCCAGGGGGCGGGATGGCTACACCTTC.

The V and J genes are TRBV2 and TRBJ2-5, with D perhaps matching TRBD1 (6 bases). Trimming took off 7 bases at V and 5 bases at J, with 20 bases between the two ends. Per germline, CDR1 SNHLY and CDR2 FYNNEI. The CDR3 spans 15 residues. CDR3 sequence: CASNLSRGLQETQYF. The CDR3 DNA follows: TGTGCCAGCAATTTGAGCAGGGGTTTGCAGGAGACCCAGTACTTC.

The CDR3, as DNA: TGTGCCACCAGCAGAGATCTGAGTCGGGGAGCTAGCACAGATACGCAGTATTTT. This codes for CATSRDLSRGASTDTQYF. The chain is built from TRBV15 and TRBJ2-3, with D perhaps TRBD2 (5 bases). With 0 bases removed from V and 0 bases from J, the gap between germline ends came to 16 bases. Germline CDR1 and CDR2: LNHNV and YYDKDF (reference sequence). This CDR3 is 18 amino acids long.

The chain carries TRBV6-5 and TRBJ1-6, with no clear D. Germline lookup yields CDR1 MNHEY and CDR2 SVGAGI. The CDR3 is made up of 16 amino acids. Deletions cut 1 base from V and 7 bases from J, with 14 bases between. The CDR3 protein is CASSYYPAGRNSPLHF. In nucleotides, the CDR3 is TGTGCCAGCAGTTACTACCCGGCAGGTCGCAATTCACCCCTCCACTTT.

This clone was observed a single time. This chain connects TRBV19 to TRBJ2-1; 7 bases are shared with TRBD2. From germline, CDR1 is LNHDA and CDR2 SQIVND (reference sequence). This CDR3 has 13 amino acids. With 5 bases clipped from V and 8 bases from J, the junction kept 6 bases outside the gene matches. The CDR3 here is CASSPHTSDEQFF. Here the CDR3 DNA reads TGTGCCAGTAGTCCCCACACTAGCGATGAGCAGTTCTTC.

This clone was counted only a few times. J is TRBJ2-3 and V is TRBV6-1, with TRBD1 matching 7 bases. The germline V gene has CDR1 MNHNS and CDR2 SASEGT. The CDR3 spans 15 residues. The J segment lost 6 bases and the V segment lost 8 bases, leaving 14 bases of the junction unmatched. Written as DNA, the CDR3 is TGTGCCAGCCTACTCGGAAGGGGGCTTACGGATACGCAGTATTTT. Encoded protein: CASLLGRGLTDTQYF.